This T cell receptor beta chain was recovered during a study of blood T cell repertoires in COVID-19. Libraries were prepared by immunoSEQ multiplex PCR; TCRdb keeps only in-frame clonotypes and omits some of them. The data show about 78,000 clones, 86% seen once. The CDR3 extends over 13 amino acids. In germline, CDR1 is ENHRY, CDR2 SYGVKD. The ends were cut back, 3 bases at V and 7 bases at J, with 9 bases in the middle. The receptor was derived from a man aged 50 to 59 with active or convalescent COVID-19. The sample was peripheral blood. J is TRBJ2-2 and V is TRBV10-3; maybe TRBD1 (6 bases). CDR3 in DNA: TGTGCCATCAGTGAAGGGGGTGGCGGGGAGCTGTTTTTT. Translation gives CAISEGGGGELFF.